These 4 T cell receptor beta chains were sequenced from one sample in a study of blood T cell repertoires in COVID-19. TCRdb's copy holds only in-frame clones and misses some; the assay was immunoSEQ multiplex PCR. This sample has 130,000 or so clones; more than 75% occur once, and the top ten carry about 1.5%. The sequenced sample consisted of peripheral blood. Source of these receptors: a human donor in a cohort sampled during active COVID-19.

CDR3: CSVEGRGVTDTQYF. Here the CDR3 DNA reads TGCAGCGTTGAGGGAAGGGGTGTGACAGATACGCAGTATTTT. This chain joins TRBV29-1 and TRBJ2-3, with TRBD1 as a possible D gene (5 bases). The V end was cut by 3 bases, the J end by 3 bases, with 13 bases between. CDR1 and CDR2 from the germline V gene are SQVTM and ANQGSEA. The CDR3 sequence is 14 residues long.

The chain uses TRBV6-5 and TRBJ2-1; D gene unclear. From germline, CDR1 is MNHEY and CDR2 SVGAGI. V lost 2 bases and J 7 bases, leaving 9 bases between the germline ends. This CDR3 has 13 residues. CDR3 sequence reads: CASSYRPANEQFF. CDR3 nucleotides: TGTGCCAGCAGTTACCGCCCAGCGAATGAGCAGTTCTTC.

CDR3 region: CASSVVTPGEAFF. The CDR3 coding sequence is TGTGCCAGCAGCGTAGTGACGCCAGGGGAAGCTTTCTTT. V and J are TRBV9 and TRBJ1-1, with TRBD1 as a possible D gene (5 bases). Trimming left V 0 bases short and J 8 bases short, with 11 bases between. The germline V gene has CDR1 SGDLS and CDR2 YYNGEE. This CDR3 comprises 13 residues.

The chain employs TRBV27 and TRBJ2-2; 10 positions match TRBD2. In germline, CDR1 is MNHEY, CDR2 SMNVEV (reference sequence). CDR3 length: 17 amino acids. V shed 6 bases, J shed 7 bases, and the junction held 14 bases outside the gene matches. The CDR3 nucleotides read TGTGCCAGCAGCCTGAGGTCTAGCGGGAGTGCGGTCGGGGAGCTGTTTTTT. This gives the protein CASSLRSSGSAVGELFF.